This T cell receptor beta chain was found in a study of T-cell memory formation after mild COVID-19. Whole-study findings and limits: CD4/CD8 balance held among clones contracting day 15 to 85, and later expanders leaned CD4+. CD4+ clones that contracted lay mainly in CM and EM; CD8+ ones lay in EMRA.

Points on this clonotype: The target antigen is unknown.

UMIs and sample barcodes were carried by the TCR alpha and TCR beta cDNA libraries that 5'RACE produced using constant-segment primers. One entry per CDR3 protein, called by TCRdb with MiXCR from the 5' RACE reads. In the table there are under 250,000 distinct CDR3 sequences, 15% of which are singletons. Per the germline V gene, CDR1 is MGHRA and CDR2 is YSYEKL. V lost 0 bases and J 1 base, leaving 9 bases between the germline ends. The CDR3 has 15 residues. The sample was PBMCs or a T cell subset sorted from them (not recorded which). The TCR comes from an adult woman who had mild COVID-19 (a few samples of this study predate the infection). Cell type and time point are not known. V and J are TRBV4-1 and TRBJ1-2; D is unclear. This CDR3 is CASSQDVTVNYGYTF. As DNA, the CDR3 is TGCGCCAGCAGCCAAGACGTTACAGTTAACTATGGCTACACCTTC.